This T cell receptor (beta chain) was obtained from a study of cytomegalovirus exposure and HLA in healthy donors. PCR employed 60 Vbeta and 13 Jbeta primers. Measured with immunoSEQ multiplex PCR; TCRdb has only the in-frame clones, and not every one. The repertoire holds about 59,000 clones, with 75% to 90% as singletons. Points from the study as a whole: Later on, an analysis tied 18,000 or so TCR beta sequences to HLA alleles at 0.05 false discovery rate.

Note on this clone: The antigen is undetermined.

CDR1 ENHRY and CDR2 SYGVKD come from the germline V gene. This CDR3 contains 15 residues. Trimming at V came to 10 bases and at J to 0 bases, leaving 7 bases not matched to a gene. The TCR comes from a middle-aged woman in good health and CMV-seronegative. The V call is TRBV10-3, the J call TRBJ2-7, with TRBD2 identical over 12 bases. What was sequenced was PBMCs. Here the CDR3 DNA reads TGTGCCACCTCGACGACTAGCGGGAGCTCCTACGAGCAGTACTTC. It specifies CATSTTSGSSYEQYF.